Listed below are T cell receptor beta chains from one sample, sequenced in a study of shared clonotypes between healthy human individuals. Generated by immunoSEQ multiplex PCR, the TCRdb table keeps only in-frame clones and is missing some. The table shows over 800,000 clones, with over 90% occurring only once. Input material: naive CD8+ T cells sorted from blood. These receptors originate from a man under 40 in good health. CDR3s include the opening cysteine and the closing phenylalanine or tryptophan. D genes are given only for firm matches. Expanded clones are given a class, and other clones once, few, many or no size at all.

j_call v_call clone_size d_call cdr3_length cdr3_aa cdr3_nt
TRBJ2-1 TRBV7-9 NA NA 11 CASSDESEQFF TGTGCCAGCAGCGACGAGAGTGAGCAGTTCTTC
TRBJ1-1 TRBV19 NA TRBD1 16 CASSNAGTGALAEAFF TGTGCCAGTAGTAACGCCGGGACAGGGGCGCTGGCTGAAGCTTTCTTT
TRBJ2-3 TRBV7-2 NA TRBD2 17 CASSSPGLAGGTDTQYF TGTGCCAGCAGCTCTCCCGGACTAGCGGGAGGGACAGATACGCAGTATTTT
TRBJ1-5 TRBV7-8 NA NA 13 CASSLGGFQPQHF TGTGCCAGCAGCTTAGGCGGTTTTCAGCCCCAGCATTTT
TRBJ1-6 TRBV7-2 NA NA 14 CASSLLAANSPLHF TGTGCCAGCAGCTTACTAGCAGCGAATTCACCCCTCCACTTT
TRBJ2-7 TRBV2 NA NA 15 CASPPTGTALHEQYF TGTGCCAGCCCCCCGACCGGGACCGCCCTGCACGAGCAGTACTTC
TRBJ2-7 TRBV7-9 NA TRBD2 14 CASGLAGSSYEQYF TGTGCCAGTGGCCTAGCGGGGAGCTCCTACGAGCAGTACTTC
TRBJ2-7 TRBV11-1 NA NA 12 CASSFLPYEQYF TGTGCCAGCAGCTTCCTACCCTACGAGCAGTACTTC
TRBJ1-1 TRBV27 NA NA 14 CASSLLRWGPEAFF TGTGCCAGCAGTTTGTTGCGATGGGGCCCTGAAGCTTTCTTT
TRBJ2-7 TRBV4-3 NA NA 13 CASSQDRAYEQYF TGCGCCAGCAGCCAAGACAGGGCCTACGAGCAGTACTTC
TRBJ2-5 TRBV28 NA NA 15 CASSFEGFQGETQYF TGTGCCAGCAGTTTCGAGGGATTCCAAGGGGAGACCCAGTACTTC
TRBJ1-2 TRBV29-1 NA TRBD1 13 CSVGGQGNYGYTF TGCAGCGTTGGGGGACAGGGGAACTATGGCTACACCTTC
TRBJ2-7 TRBV13 NA NA 14 CASSPGGETYEQYF TGTGCCAGCAGCCCCGGGGGCGAAACCTACGAGCAGTACTTC
TRBJ2-7 TRBV6-1 NA NA 15 CASSEWQGGSYEQYF TGTGCCAGCAGTGAATGGCAGGGGGGGTCCTACGAGCAGTACTTC
TRBJ1-4 TRBV21-1 NA NA 18 CASSLPLKVRGPGEKLFF TGTGCCAGCAGCTTACCTCTCAAGGTTAGGGGCCCAGGGGAAAAACTGTTTTTT
TRBJ2-7 TRBV19 once NA 16 CASSLLSGDSSYEQYF TGTGCCAGTAGTCTACTTAGCGGGGACAGCTCCTACGAGCAGTACTTC
TRBJ2-7 TRBV2 NA NA 12 CASVGGHYEQYF TGTGCCAGCGTAGGCGGGCACTACGAGCAGTACTTC
TRBJ2-7 TRBV19 NA TRBD1 14 CASSISGTAYEQYF TGTGCCAGTAGTATTTCCGGGACAGCCTACGAGCAGTACTTC
TRBJ2-3 TRBV27 NA NA 14 CASSLRGRPDTQYF TGTGCCAGCAGCTTAAGGGGACGTCCGGATACGCAGTATTTT
TRBJ2-2 TRBV6-5 NA TRBD2 15 CASTGLAGVTGELFF TGTGCCAGCACAGGACTAGCGGGAGTCACCGGGGAGCTGTTTTTT
TRBJ2-3 TRBV27 NA NA 13 CASSRNAADTQYF TGTGCCAGCAGCCGGAATGCCGCAGATACGCAGTATTTT
TRBJ2-6 TRBV2 NA NA 14 CATDSYSGANVLTF TGTGCCACCGACAGTTACTCTGGGGCCAACGTCCTGACTTTC
TRBJ2-2 TRBV6-5 NA NA 14 CASIPQGYAGELFF TGTGCCAGCATCCCACAGGGCTACGCCGGGGAGCTGTTTTTT
TRBJ2-3 TRBV19 NA TRBD2 15 CASSTTSEGTDTQYF TGTGCCAGTAGTACGACTAGCGAGGGCACAGATACGCAGTATTTT
TRBJ2-1 TRBV29-1 once NA 15 CSVQGAWGSYNEQFF TGCAGCGTTCAGGGTGCTTGGGGGTCCTACAATGAGCAGTTCTTC
TRBJ1-5 TRBV7-6 once NA 14 CASSLNRLGQPQHF TGTGCCAGCAGCTTAAATCGGTTGGGGCAGCCCCAGCATTTT
TRBJ2-3 TRBV7-9 few NA 13 CASSRELKDTQYF TGTGCCAGCAGCCGGGAGCTGAAGGATACGCAGTATTTT
TRBJ1-5 TRBV4-1 few NA 15 CASSQVEGRDQPQHF TGCGCCAGCAGCCAAGTGGAGGGGCGAGATCAGCCCCAGCATTTT
TRBJ2-7 TRBV2 NA TRBD2 14 CASRGGVREDEQYF TGTGCCAGCAGGGGAGGGGTTAGGGAGGACGAGCAGTACTTC
TRBJ2-2 TRBV11-2 NA NA 17 CASSLPVGSSNTGELFF TGTGCCAGCAGCTTACCAGTGGGTAGCTCGAACACCGGGGAGCTGTTTTTT
TRBJ2-3 TRBV6-1 once NA 13 CASSDHSTDTQYF TGTGCCAGCAGTGATCACAGCACAGATACGCAGTATTTT
TRBJ2-1 TRBV2 NA TRBD1 12 CATRGPRNEQFF TGTGCCACGAGGGGGCCCCGGAATGAGCAGTTCTTC
TRBJ2-1 TRBV4-3 NA TRBD2 15 CASSQRLAGHNEQFF TGCGCCAGCAGCCAAAGGCTAGCGGGGCACAATGAGCAGTTCTTC
TRBJ2-7 TRBV28 NA NA 13 CASSSLDSYEQYF TGTGCCAGCAGTTCCCTAGACTCCTACGAGCAGTACTTC
TRBJ1-3 TRBV30 NA NA 14 CAWFFEGHGNTIYF TGTGCCTGGTTCTTCGAGGGGCACGGAAACACCATATATTTT
TRBJ2-7 TRBV7-9 NA NA 14 CASSLRQGTYEQYF TGTGCCAGCAGCTTAAGGCAGGGGACCTACGAGCAGTACTTC
TRBJ2-3 TRBV11-2 once TRBD2 15 CASSAGLAGADTQYF TGTGCCAGCAGCGCGGGACTAGCGGGAGCCGATACGCAGTATTTT
TRBJ2-1 TRBV5-1 once TRBD1 14 CASSHGTGDNEQFF TGCGCCAGCAGCCACGGGACAGGGGACAATGAGCAGTTCTTC
TRBJ1-1 TRBV7-2 once NA 14 CASTEGPENTEAFF TGTGCCAGCACCGAGGGGCCAGAGAACACTGAAGCTTTCTTT
TRBJ2-1 TRBV5-1 NA TRBD2 16 CASSLGAGAAYNEQFF TGCGCCAGCAGCTTGGGGGCGGGAGCAGCCTACAATGAGCAGTTCTTC
TRBJ2-3 TRBV29-1 NA NA 11 CSVEGPGWGYF TGCAGCGTTGAGGGACCGGGCTGGGGGTATTTT
TRBJ2-7 TRBV14 NA NA 16 CASSADRNSPRGEQYF TGTGCCAGCAGCGCGGACAGAAACTCTCCTCGAGGCGAGCAGTACTTC
TRBJ1-5 TRBV15 NA TRBD1 17 CATSSLGTAFSNQPQHF TGTGCCACCAGCAGTCTTGGGACAGCGTTTTCCAATCAGCCCCAGCATTTT
TRBJ1-5 TRBV9 NA NA 14 CASSVSGGNQPQHF TGTGCCAGCAGCGTCTCAGGGGGCAATCAGCCCCAGCATTTT
TRBJ2-1 TRBV7-9 NA NA 16 CASSPPMRKVDNEQFF TGTGCCAGCAGCCCCCCGATGAGGAAGGTTGACAATGAGCAGTTCTTC
TRBJ1-1 TRBV27 NA NA 16 CASSGREVTHVTEAFF TGTGCCAGCAGCGGTAGGGAAGTTACCCATGTTACTGAAGCTTTCTTT
TRBJ2-7 TRBV4-1 NA NA 13 CASSQQLDREQYF TGCGCCAGCAGCCAACAACTCGATCGCGAGCAGTACTTC
TRBJ2-7 TRBV4-2 NA TRBD2 15 CASSHPGGERYEQYF TGTGCCAGCAGCCATCCCGGGGGGGAAAGGTACGAGCAGTACTTC
TRBJ2-1 TRBV27 NA NA 14 CASSPLDYYNEQFF TGTGCCAGCAGTCCCCTGGACTATTACAATGAGCAGTTCTTC
TRBJ1-5 TRBV7-7 few NA 15 CASSLGGVSLQPQHF TGTGCTAGCAGCTTAGGGGGGGTCTCACTTCAGCCCCAGCATTTT
TRBJ2-7 TRBV14 NA NA 13 CASKRTDSYEQYF TGTGCCAGCAAAAGGACAGACTCCTACGAGCAGTACTTC